The clone carrying this T cell receptor (beta chain) was seen repeatedly, ten times or more. Germline assignment: CDR1 SGHRS and CDR2 YFSETQ. This CDR3 is built from 15 residues. J lost 2 bases, V lost 0 bases, and 2 bases had no gene match. The entry originates in a study of identical twins. The cDNA had a unique molecular identifier and a template-switch universal primer site. TCRdb fed the 5' RACE reads into MiXCR, producing one record per CDR3 protein. The table lists some 500,000 distinct CDR3 sequences, approximately 15% of them singletons. These data also formed part of another study, on yellow fever vaccine responses in identical twins.

This chain uses TRBV5-1 with TRBJ2-1; 7 bases are a match to TRBD1. The source is a woman aged 18-29 years in good health. The sample taken for sequencing was CD4+ T cells sorted from blood. The CDR3 bases are TGCGCCAGCAGCTTGGGACAGGGACCCTACAATGAGCAGTTCTTC. Translation: CASSLGQGPYNEQFF. Full variable domain (missing parts from reference TRBV5-1 and TRBJ2-1): KAGVTQTPRYLIKTRGQQVTLSCSPISGHRSVSWYQQTPGQGLQFLFEYFSETQRNKGNFPGRFSGRQFSNSRSEMNVSTLELGDSALYLCASSLGQGPYNEQFFGPGTRLTVL.